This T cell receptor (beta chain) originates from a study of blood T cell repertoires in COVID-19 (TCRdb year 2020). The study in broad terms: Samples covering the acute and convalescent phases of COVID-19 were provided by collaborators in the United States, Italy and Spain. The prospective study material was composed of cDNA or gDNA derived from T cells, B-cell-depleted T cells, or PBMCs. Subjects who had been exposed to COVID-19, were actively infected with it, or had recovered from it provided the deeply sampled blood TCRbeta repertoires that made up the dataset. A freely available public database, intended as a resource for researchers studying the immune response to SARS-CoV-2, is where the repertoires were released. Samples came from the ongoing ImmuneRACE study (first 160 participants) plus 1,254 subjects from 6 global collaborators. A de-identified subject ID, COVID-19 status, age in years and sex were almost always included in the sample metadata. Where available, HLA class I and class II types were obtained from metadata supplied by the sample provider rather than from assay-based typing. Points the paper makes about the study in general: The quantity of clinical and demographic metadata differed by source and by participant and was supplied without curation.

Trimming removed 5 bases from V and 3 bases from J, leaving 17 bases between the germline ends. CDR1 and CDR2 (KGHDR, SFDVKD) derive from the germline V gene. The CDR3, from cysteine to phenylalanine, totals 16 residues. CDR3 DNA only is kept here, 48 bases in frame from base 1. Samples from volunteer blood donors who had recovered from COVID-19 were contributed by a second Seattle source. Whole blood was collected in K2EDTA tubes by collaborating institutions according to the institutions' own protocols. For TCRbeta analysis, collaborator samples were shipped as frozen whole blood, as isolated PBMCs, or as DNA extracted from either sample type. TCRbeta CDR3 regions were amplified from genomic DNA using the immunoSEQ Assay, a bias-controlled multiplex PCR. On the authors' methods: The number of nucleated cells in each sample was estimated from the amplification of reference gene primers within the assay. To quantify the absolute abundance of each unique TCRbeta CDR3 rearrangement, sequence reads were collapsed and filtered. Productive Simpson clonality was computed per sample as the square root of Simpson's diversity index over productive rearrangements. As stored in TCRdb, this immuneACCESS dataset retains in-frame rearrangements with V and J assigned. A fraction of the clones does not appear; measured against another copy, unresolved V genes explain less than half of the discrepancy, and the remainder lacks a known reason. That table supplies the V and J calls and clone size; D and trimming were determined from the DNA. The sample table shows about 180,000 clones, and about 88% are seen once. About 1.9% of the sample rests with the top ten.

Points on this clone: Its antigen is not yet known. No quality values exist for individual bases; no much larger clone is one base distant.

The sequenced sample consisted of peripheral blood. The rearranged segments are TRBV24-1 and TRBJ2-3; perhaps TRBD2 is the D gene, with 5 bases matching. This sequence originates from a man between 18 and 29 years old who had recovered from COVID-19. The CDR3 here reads CATSGRVGVGTDTQYF. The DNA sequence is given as TGTGCCACCAGTGGAAGGGTCGGGGTTGGGACAGATACGCAGTATTTT.